The T cell receptor (beta chain) under discussion was sequenced for a study of CD8+ T cells in alopecia areata (dated by TCRdb to between 2018 and 2020). Looking at the study overall: The treated patients took part in an open-label pilot trial in which moderate-to-severe alopecia areata was treated with oral tofacitinib at 5 to 10 mg twice daily. Biopsies were taken from tofacitinib-treated patients at baseline and at 4 and 24 weeks of treatment, and a later scalp biopsy was taken in several of the tofacitinib-treated patients. In treated patients, disease severity was measured using the SALT score, which gives the percentage of scalp surface area affected. Tofacitinib was administered for 6 to 18 months, and 6 months of follow-up off drug were then conducted to assess delayed response and recurrence. Human TCRbeta sequencing covered scalp tissue and sorted CD4+ and CD8+ peripheral blood T cells from patchy and totalis/universalis alopecia areata patients and healthy controls. In both human patients and the C3H/HeJ mouse model, the study applied high-throughput TCRbeta sequencing to look at T cell clonal expansion in alopecia areata. Clonality in the scalp was compared among normal scalp (n=4), patchy alopecia areata scalp (n=8), and alopecia totalis/universalis scalp (n=8). RNA came from the PAXgene miRNA kit for fixed scalp, the miRNeasy kit for PBMCs, and the RNeasy kit for mouse skin. immunoSEQ multiplex PCR using 35 Vbeta forward primers and 13 Jbeta reverse primers was used to amplify TCRbeta CDR3 regions.

Notes on this clone: Its antigen specificity is not known. No clone much larger than this one lies a single base away; base qualities are absent.

The library came from the immunoSEQ multiplex PCR assay. To provide template for TCR sequencing, every sample had RNA extracted and reverse transcribed into cDNA. First-strand cDNA was synthesized using SuperScript III with a 2:1 mix of oligo-dT and random hexamers. A synthetic immune receptor repertoire was used to gauge amplification bias, and whatever bias remained was removed computationally. On the study's bioinformatics: Raw reads were preprocessed to remove errors, and CDR3 was defined according to IMGT conventions as the region from the conserved cysteine to phenylalanine. Clonality was computed by normalizing Shannon entropy by log2 of the number of productive unique TCRs and subtracting the result from 1. CD4 or CD8 identity of scalp clones was inferred by cross-referencing scalp TCRbeta sequences with sorted blood CD4 and CD8 repertoires. TCRdb limited this immuneACCESS table to in-frame rearrangements with V and J called. A share of clones is missing; checked studies link under half to unresolved V genes, and the rest is unexplained. The V and J calls and clone size were taken over from that table, and D and trimming were inferred from the DNA. This sample lists roughly 180,000 clones; more than 55% were detected once. The leading ten clones occupy 3% to 4% of the sample.

The intended sense of this specimen's time point label: more than 3 weeks on oral tofacitinib. What this sample's treatment or condition label stands for: oral pan-JAK inhibitor, 5-10 mg twice daily. Lesional scalp punch biopsies and peripheral blood were obtained from alopecia areata patients. PBMCs were separated by density centrifugation and stained for CD3, CD4 and CD8, after which CD4+ and CD8+ T cells were sorted on a FACSAria. CDR1 and CDR2 are drawn from the germline V gene (reference sequence): MNHEY, SMNVEV. Cut back by 4 bases and 7 bases, the V and J ends lie 14 bases apart. The CDR3 starts with the cysteine, ends with the phenylalanine, and has 14 residues. The sequence is cut down to CDR3 DNA, 42 bases in frame from base 1. The study at large found these results: Because the treated cohort was small and had only one nonresponder, larger studies are needed to examine links between baseline CD8+ expansion and response. During tofacitinib treatment, many expanded lesional clones remained in scalp and blood, and this persistence may partly explain relapse after treatment is stopped. Scalp clonality and the number of expanded CD8+ clones among the top 100 scalp clones were significantly decreased by tofacitinib. Higher clonality and more expanded CD8+ clones were observed in lesional scalp than in normal scalp, particularly in alopecia totalis/universalis, a finding suggestive of antigenic drive. Scalp TCR repertoire analysis is complicated because resident alphabeta T cells in normal human skin are also sequenced, whereas mouse skin is dominated by gammadelta T cells. Shared TCR sequences between patients were less evident than in mice, which may be partly attributable to HLA diversity in the patient population.

The rearrangement joined TRBV27 to TRBJ1-5, and TRBD1 may be the D gene, going by 5 matching bases. Sample: CD4+ T cells sorted from blood, taken at week 4, from a patient treated with tofacitinib. The TCR originated in a human donor with alopecia areata. The sequenced DNA is TGTGCCAGCAGTTACAACACGGGGCACCAGCCCCAGCATTTT. Its amino acids are CASSYNTGHQPQHF.